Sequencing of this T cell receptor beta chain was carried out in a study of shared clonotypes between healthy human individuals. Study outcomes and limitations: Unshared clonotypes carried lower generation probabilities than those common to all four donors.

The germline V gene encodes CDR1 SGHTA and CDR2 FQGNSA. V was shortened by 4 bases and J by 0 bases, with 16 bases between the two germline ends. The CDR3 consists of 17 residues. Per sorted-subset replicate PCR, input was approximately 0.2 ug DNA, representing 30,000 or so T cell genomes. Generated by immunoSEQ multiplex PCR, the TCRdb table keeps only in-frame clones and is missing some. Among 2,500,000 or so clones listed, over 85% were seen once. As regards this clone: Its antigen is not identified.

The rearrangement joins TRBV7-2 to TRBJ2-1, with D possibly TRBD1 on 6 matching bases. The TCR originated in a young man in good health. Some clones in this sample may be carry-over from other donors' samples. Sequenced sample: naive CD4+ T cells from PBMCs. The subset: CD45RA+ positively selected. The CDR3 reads CASSWRQAQSSYNEQFF. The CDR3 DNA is TGTGCCAGCAGCTGGAGACAGGCGCAAAGCTCCTACAATGAGCAGTTCTTC. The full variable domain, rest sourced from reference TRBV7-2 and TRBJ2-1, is GAGVSQSPSNKVTEKGKDVELRCDPISGHTALYWYRQSLGQGLEFLIYFQGNSAPDKSGLPSDRFSAERTGGSVSTLTIQRTQQEDSAVYLCASSWRQAQSSYNEQFFGPGTRLTVL.